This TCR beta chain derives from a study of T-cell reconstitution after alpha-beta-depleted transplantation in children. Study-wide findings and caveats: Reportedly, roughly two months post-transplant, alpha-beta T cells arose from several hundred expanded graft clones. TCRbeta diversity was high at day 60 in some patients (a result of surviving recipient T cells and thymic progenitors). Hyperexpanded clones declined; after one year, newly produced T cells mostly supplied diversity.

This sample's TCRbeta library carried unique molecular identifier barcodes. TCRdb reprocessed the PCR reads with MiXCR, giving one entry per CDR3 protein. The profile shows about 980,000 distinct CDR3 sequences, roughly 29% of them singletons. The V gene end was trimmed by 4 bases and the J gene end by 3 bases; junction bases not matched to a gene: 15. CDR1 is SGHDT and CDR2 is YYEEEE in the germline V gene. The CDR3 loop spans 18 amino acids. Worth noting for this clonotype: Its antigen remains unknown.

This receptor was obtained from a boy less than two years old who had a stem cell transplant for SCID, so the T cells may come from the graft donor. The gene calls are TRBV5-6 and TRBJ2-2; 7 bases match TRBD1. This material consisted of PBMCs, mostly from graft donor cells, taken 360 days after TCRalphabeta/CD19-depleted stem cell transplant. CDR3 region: CASSPTLGPTGDTGELFF. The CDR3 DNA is TGTGCCAGCAGCCCTACCCTAGGGCCAACAGGGGACACCGGGGAGCTGTTTTTT.